Following are 13 T cell receptor beta chains from one sample sequenced in a study of blood T cell repertoires in COVID-19. Method: immunoSEQ multiplex PCR; TCRdb's copy keeps in-frame clones and lacks some. The profile shows 300,000 to 450,000 clones, roughly 84% of them singletons. Material for sequencing was PBMCs or T cells enriched from blood (not recorded which). These receptors originate from a young woman who had recovered from COVID-19.

This clone was found a few times. The chain combines TRBV15 with TRBJ1-5; the D is unclear. The CDR3 totals 16 residues. Trimming shortened V by 0 bases and J by 3 bases, and 12 bases separated the two germline ends. The germline CDR1 and CDR2 sequences are LNHNV and YYDKDF (reference sequence). CDR3 sequence reads: CATSRDQERSNQPQHF. CDR3 DNA: TGTGCCACCAGCAGAGATCAGGAACGTTCCAATCAGCCCCAGCATTTT.

The chain is built from TRBV5-1 and TRBJ1-5, with a tentative D call TRBD1 (6 bases). Germline CDR1 SGHRS, CDR2 YFSETQ. Trimming took 0 bases from V and 5 from J, leaving 12 bases between them. This CDR3 region has 15 residues. The CDR3 sequence is CASSLDAGGDQPQHF. CDR3 in DNA: TGCGCCAGCAGCTTGGATGCTGGGGGCGATCAGCCCCAGCATTTT.

CDR3 coding DNA: TGTGCCAGCAGTTTACTGGGACAGGGTGACACTGAAGCTTTCTTT. This sequence encodes CASSLLGQGDTEAFF. This chain connects TRBV28 to TRBJ1-1; 9 bases map to TRBD1. CDR1 and CDR2 (germline): MDHEN, SYDVKM. The CDR3 runs to 15 residues. V lost 2 bases, J lost 3 bases, and 4 bases stayed unmatched.

The chain joins TRBV19 to TRBJ1-4; weak D call: TRBD1 (6 bases). The germline V gene has CDR1 LNHDA and CDR2 SQIVND (reference sequence). The CDR3 runs 15 residues. Trimming stripped 3 bases from V and 4 bases from J, with 12 bases between. CDR3 sequence: CASSMMAGVNEKLFF. CDR3 DNA: TGTGCCAGTAGTATGATGGCAGGGGTTAATGAAAAACTGTTTTTT.

V usage is TRBV27 and J usage is TRBJ2-4, with D perhaps matching TRBD1 (5 bases). Trimming stripped 3 bases from V and 7 bases from J, with 25 bases between. CDR1 and CDR2 (germline): MNHEY, SMNVEV (reference sequence). CDR3 length: 18 amino acids. Here the CDR3 DNA reads TGTGCCAGCAGTTTCGGGCAGGGCCCCCCTGTGGGCTTGAACATTCAGTACTTC. Translated, it gives CASSFGQGPPVGLNIQYF.

The genes are TRBV5-1 and TRBJ1-1; 7 nucleotides align to TRBD1. V shed 2 bases, J shed 0 bases, and the junction held 7 bases outside the gene matches. This CDR3 comprises 16 residues. Germline lookup yields CDR1 SGHRS and CDR2 YFSETQ. As DNA, the CDR3 is TGCGCCAGCAGCTTATTAGGGGGCTCCATGAACACTGAAGCTTTCTTT. As protein: CASSLLGGSMNTEAFF.

The V call is TRBV3-1 (or the pseudogene TRBV3-2), the J call TRBJ2-3; 7 bases are a match to TRBD1. V gave up 0 bases and J gave up 3 bases; unmatched junction bases: 0. The CDR3 totals 14 residues. Germline V lookup: CDR1 LGHDT, CDR2 YNNKEL (reference sequence). CDR3 in amino acids: CASSQEQGTDTQYF. The CDR3 nucleotides are TGTGCCAGCAGCCAAGAACAGGGGACAGATACGCAGTATTTT.

This clone was observed a handful of times. The chain couples TRBV30 to TRBJ1-2, with D possibly being TRBD1 (5 bases). Germline V gene lookup returns CDR1 GTSNPN and CDR2 SVGIG (reference sequence). Trimming left V 5 bases short and J 4 bases short, with 11 bases between. This CDR3 contains 12 residues. In DNA form, the CDR3 reads TGTGCCTGGCGTCAGGGATCCTATGGCTACACCTTC. Amino acids: CAWRQGSYGYTF.

J is TRBJ2-2 and V is TRBV13, with TRBD1 as a possible D gene (6 bases). Germline CDR1 and CDR2: PRHDT and FYEKMQ (reference sequence). The V end was cut by 5 bases, the J end by 1 base, with 14 bases between. The CDR3 is 16 amino acids. The CDR3 bases are TGTGCCAGCAGCCCAGGACAGACTTGGAACACCGGGGAGCTGTTTTTT. Translating it yields CASSPGQTWNTGELFF.

This sequence joins TRBV7-2 and TRBJ1-2; 8 positions agree with TRBD1. In germline, CDR1 is SGHTA, CDR2 FQGNSA. This CDR3 contains 16 residues. The V and J ends lost 5 bases and 3 bases, in that order; junction bases with no gene match: 11. The CDR3 region has the DNA TGTGCCAGCAGCCCCCAGAACGGACAGGGCGACTATGGCTACACCTTC. It is translated as CASSPQNGQGDYGYTF.

J is TRBJ1-1 and V is TRBV9; 7 positions match TRBD1. This CDR3 contains 14 residues. V lost 3 bases and J lost 2; bases outside the gene matches: 4. Germline CDR1 is SGDLS and CDR2 is YYNGEE. CDR3 protein: CASSETGQNTEAFF. CDR3 sequence (DNA): TGTGCCAGCAGCGAGACAGGGCAAAACACTGAAGCTTTCTTT.

The chain couples TRBV10-3 to TRBJ2-7; 7 nucleotides match TRBD2. CDR1 and CDR2 (germline): ENHRY, SYGVKD. The V segment lost 11 bases and the J segment 6 bases; nucleotides outside the gene matches: 16. This CDR3 contains 14 residues. The chain's CDR3 is CAVERSGGRGEQYF. For the CDR3, the DNA is TGTGCCGTCGAACGATCGGGGGGTAGGGGCGAGCAGTACTTC.

The chain combines TRBV7-6 with TRBJ1-5; D not resolved. Germline CDR1 SGHVS, CDR2 FNYEAQ. The V and J ends lost 5 bases and 6 bases respectively, with 11 bases between them. The CDR3 loop spans 13 amino acids. In DNA, the CDR3 is TGTGCCAGCAGCCCCTACCTTGCTCAGCCCCAGCATTTT. Translation: CASSPYLAQPQHF.